This T cell receptor (beta chain) was obtained from a study of low-dose radiotherapy and immunotherapy resistance in tumors. Study at large: Intravenous nivolumab 240 mg every two weeks plus ipilimumab 1 mg/kg every six weeks was given to patients. One day before radiation and immunotherapy, intravenous cyclophosphamide 200 mg/m2 was administered, with this repeated every two weeks.

Time point defined: before trial treatment. Donors were dosed with nivolumab and ipilimumab; they also received aspirin, low-dose cyclophosphamide and low-dose radiotherapy. TRAV- and TRBV-specific primers were used for first-strand cDNA, which covered alpha and beta chains. A constant-region primer paired with the V-primer adapter amplified TCRs over about 19 PCR cycles. TCRdb called the reads again in MiXCR, with one record for every CDR3 protein. The sample lists more than 50,000 distinct CDR3 sequences, around a quarter seen once, with 6% to 7% in the top ten. This clonotype has ten or more counts. The receptor was isolated from a male donor with rectosigmoid adenocarcinoma. The input for sequencing was PBMCs, taken before treatment.

The CDR3 nucleotides read TGTGCCAGCAGTTCTATATTGGGGGGGTCCCAGCCCCAGCATTTT. It is translated as CASSSILGGSQPQHF. The V call is TRBV6-2 or TRBV6-3, the J call TRBJ1-5; TRBD1 might be the D (5 bases). The CDR3 has 15 amino acids. V lost 4 bases and J lost 7, with 17 bases in between. CDR1 is MNHEY and CDR2 is SVGEGT in the germline V gene.